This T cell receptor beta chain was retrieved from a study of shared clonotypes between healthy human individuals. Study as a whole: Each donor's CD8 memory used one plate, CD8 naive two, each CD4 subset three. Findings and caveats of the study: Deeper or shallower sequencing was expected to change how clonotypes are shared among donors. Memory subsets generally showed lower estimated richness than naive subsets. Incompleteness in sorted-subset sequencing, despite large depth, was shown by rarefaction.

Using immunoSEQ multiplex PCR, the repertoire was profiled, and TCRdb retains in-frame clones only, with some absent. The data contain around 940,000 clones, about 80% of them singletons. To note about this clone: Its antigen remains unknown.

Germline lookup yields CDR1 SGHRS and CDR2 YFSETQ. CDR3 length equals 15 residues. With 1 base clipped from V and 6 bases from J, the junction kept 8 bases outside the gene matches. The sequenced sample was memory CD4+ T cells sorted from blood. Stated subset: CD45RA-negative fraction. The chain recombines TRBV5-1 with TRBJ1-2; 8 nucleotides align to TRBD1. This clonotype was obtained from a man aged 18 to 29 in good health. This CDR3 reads CASSLSQQGVDGYTF. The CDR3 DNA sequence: TGCGCCAGCAGCTTGTCGCAACAGGGGGTGGATGGCTACACCTTC.